What follows is one T cell receptor beta chain and its context. As yet, its antigen is unknown. The sample originates from a study of OX40 agonist ivuxolimab in advanced cancers. Study summary: Of the patients, three showed partial responses, one with hepatocellular carcinoma and two with cutaneous melanoma.

Germline CDR1 and CDR2: SNHLY and FYNNEI. The germline V and J ends were trimmed by 3 bases and 4 bases, with 4 bases remaining between them. The CDR3 is made up of 11 amino acids. Findings and limits, study-wide: Not determined was the antigen specificity of the expanded peripheral T cells. The average count of expanded clones was higher among CD8+ T cells than among CD4+.

Assay: immunoSEQ multiplex PCR; the TCRdb copy retains only in-frame clones and omits some. In the table there are approximately 70,000 clones, around 90% of which are singletons. The chain carries TRBV2 and TRBJ2-7; D is unclear. This specimen was CD4+ or CD8+ T cells sorted from blood, taken in a trial of the OX40 agonist ivuxolimab. The source is an adult with an advanced solid tumor such as melanoma, head and neck, liver or kidney cancer. The CDR3 loop is CASSEGYEQYF. The DNA for the CDR3 is TGTGCCAGCAGTGAGGGGTACGAGCAGTACTTC.